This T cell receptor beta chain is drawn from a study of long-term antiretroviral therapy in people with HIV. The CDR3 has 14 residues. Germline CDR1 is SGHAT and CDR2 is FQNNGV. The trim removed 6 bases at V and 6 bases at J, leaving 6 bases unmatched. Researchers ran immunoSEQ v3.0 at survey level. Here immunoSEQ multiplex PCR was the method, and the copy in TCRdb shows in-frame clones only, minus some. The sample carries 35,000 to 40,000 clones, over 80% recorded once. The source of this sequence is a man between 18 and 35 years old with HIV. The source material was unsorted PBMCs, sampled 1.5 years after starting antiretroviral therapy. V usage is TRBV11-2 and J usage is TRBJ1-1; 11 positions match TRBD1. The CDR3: CASRRTGGDSEAFF. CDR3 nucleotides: TGTGCCAGCAGACGGACAGGGGGCGATTCTGAAGCTTTCTTT.